The 10 T cell receptor beta chains below were found in one sample sequenced in a study of blood T cell repertoires in COVID-19. Measured with immunoSEQ multiplex PCR; TCRdb has only the in-frame clones, and not every one. This table holds roughly 280,000 clones, around nine tenths found once. The sequenced sample consisted of peripheral blood. These receptors were taken from a young woman with COVID-19, enrolled during active disease.

The chain joins TRBV3-1 (or the pseudogene TRBV3-2) to TRBJ2-7, with 11 bases fitting TRBD2. The CDR3 consists of 15 residues. The V gene's germline CDR1 is LGHDT and CDR2 YNNKEL (reference sequence). V lost 1 base to trimming and J lost 6 bases; unmatched junction nucleotides: 5. The chain's CDR3 is CASSQGALAGVEQYF. CDR3 sequence (DNA): TGTGCCAGCAGCCAAGGAGCACTAGCGGGAGTCGAGCAGTACTTC.

The chain uses TRBV6-5 and TRBJ2-7; weak D call: TRBD2 (6 bases). This CDR3 is 13 amino acids long. V was cut by 6 bases and J by 7 bases, with 16 bases left in between. Per germline, CDR1 MNHEY and CDR2 SVGAGI. The CDR3 sequence: CASSLTGVREQYF. The CDR3 coding sequence is TGTGCCAGCAGCCTAACGGGGGTTCGGGAGCAGTACTTC.

This clone was counted once. Other nucleotide sequences in the sample specify the same CDR3. The chain carries TRBV7-2 and TRBJ2-3, with 8 bases fitting TRBD2. The CDR3 spans 13 residues. Trimming took 5 bases from V and 5 from J; bases not matched to a gene: 3. Germline CDR1 and CDR2: SGHTA and FQGNSA. The CDR3 DNA reads TGTGCCAGCAGCCCGGGACTAGTAGATACGCAGTATTTT. Translating gives CASSPGLVDTQYF.

This chain uses TRBV6-5 with TRBJ2-1; 10 bases map to TRBD2. The CDR3 covers 15 residues. J was trimmed by 4 bases and V by 5 bases; bases with no gene match: 5. Germline CDR1 is MNHEY and CDR2 is SVGAGI. CDR3 nucleotide sequence: TGTGCCAGCAGTCCCGGGACTAGCGATTACAATGAGCAGTTCTTC. Translating gives CASSPGTSDYNEQFF.

The chain joins TRBV30 to TRBJ1-1; no firm D call. Deletions cut 0 bases from V and 7 bases from J, with 9 bases between. The V gene's germline CDR1 is GTSNPN and CDR2 SVGIG (reference sequence). CDR3 length: 12 residues. The CDR3 protein is CAWSVRGLEAFF. In DNA, the CDR3 is TGTGCCTGGAGTGTACGCGGTCTTGAAGCTTTCTTT.

The CDR3 nucleotides are TGTGCCAGCAGCTCCCAAAACACCATATATTTT. It is translated as CASSSQNTIYF. This sequence joins TRBV11-2 and TRBJ1-3; D gene uncertain. The CDR3 is 11 amino acids. With 4 bases removed from V and 6 bases from J, the gap between germline ends came to 4 bases. In germline, CDR1 is SGHAT, CDR2 FQNNGV.

The CDR3 loop reads CASTHGGQGRGYTF. DNA for the CDR3: TGTGCCAGCACCCATGGAGGGCAGGGAAGGGGCTACACCTTC. This chain links TRBV6-5 with TRBJ1-2, with a possible D match to TRBD1 (5 bases). CDR3 length equals 14 residues. The germline V and J ends were trimmed by 7 bases and 8 bases, with 20 bases remaining between them. CDR1 MNHEY and CDR2 SVGAGI come from the germline V gene.

This clone was detected once. V is TRBV5-1 and J is TRBJ2-1; TRBD1 matches at 8 bases. V lost 4 bases and J lost 4; bases outside the gene matches: 7. The CDR3 has 15 amino acids. CDR1 is SGHRS and CDR2 is YFSETQ in the germline V gene. The CDR3 protein is CASSRRQGKYNEQFF. The CDR3 bases are TGCGCCAGCAGCCGCCGACAGGGGAAATACAATGAGCAGTTCTTC.

This sequence joins TRBV20-1 and TRBJ2-1, with D hard to call. Germline CDR1 DFQATT, CDR2 SNEGSKA (reference sequence). V was clipped by 3 bases and J by 2 bases, with 11 bases between them. The CDR3 runs 14 residues. The CDR3 protein is CSASTRLAYNEQFF. The CDR3 nucleotides read TGCAGTGCTAGTACGCGGCTAGCCTACAATGAGCAGTTCTTC.

The J gene is TRBJ1-5, the V gene TRBV28; D unresolved. CDR1 and CDR2 from the germline V gene are MDHEN and SYDVKM. V was clipped by 4 bases and J by 7 bases, with 14 bases between them. CDR3 length: 14 amino acids. This CDR3 is CASSYKAARQPQHF. CDR3 nucleotide sequence: TGTGCCAGCAGTTATAAGGCGGCGAGGCAGCCCCAGCATTTT.